Below are 2 T cell receptor beta chains sequenced from a single sample in a study of control samples from healthy donors and cancer patients. The repertoire was sequenced with immunoSEQ multiplex PCR; TCRdb's copy has only in-frame clones and lacks some. This table has some 220,000 clones, roughly 94% appearing once. Sequenced input: blood. The receptors here all came from a middle-aged man in good health.

The chain employs TRBV16 and TRBJ1-4, with D uncertain. CDR3 length: 14 residues. Germline V lookup: CDR1 KGHSY, CDR2 FQNENV. Trimming left V 4 bases short and J 3 bases short, with 9 bases between. This CDR3 is CASSRRPANEKLFF. The DNA of the CDR3 is TGTGCCAGCAGCCGCCGACCCGCTAATGAAAAACTGTTTTTT.

This clone was counted a single time. The J gene is TRBJ1-3, the V gene TRBV7-9; D is undetermined. Germline assignment: CDR1 SEHNR and CDR2 FQNEAQ (reference sequence). The CDR3 sequence is 14 residues long. Trimming left V 1 base short and J 0 bases short, with 4 bases between. CDR3: CASSLGGSGNTIYF. CDR3 DNA: TGTGCCAGCAGCTTAGGGGGCTCTGGAAACACCATATATTTT.